These 19 T cell receptor beta chains were sequenced from one sample in a study of blood T cell repertoires in COVID-19. Sequencing was performed with immunoSEQ multiplex PCR; in TCRdb, only in-frame clones are kept and a portion is missing. The sample has roughly 150,000 clones; about 87% are singletons. Sequencing was done on a sample of peripheral blood. Every receptor here comes from a woman of 80 years or more with COVID-19, enrolled during active disease.

In this sample, this clone turned up a few times. V gene TRBV29-1 combines with J gene TRBJ1-4; possible D gene TRBD1, 5 bases. V lost 6 bases to trimming and J lost 3 bases, with 8 bases between them. The CDR3 extends over 12 amino acids. Germline lookup yields CDR1 SQVTM and CDR2 ANQGSEA. The CDR3, as DNA: TGCAGCGTCGGAGGGGCTAATGAAAAACTGTTTTTT. Protein product: CSVGGANEKLFF.

The chain recombines TRBV27 with TRBJ1-5; 9 bases map to TRBD1. Trimming took 6 bases from V and 2 from J; bases not matched to a gene: 14. Germline lookup yields CDR1 MNHEY and CDR2 SMNVEV (reference sequence). This CDR3 is built from 18 residues. The CDR3 sequence: CASRGGTGSSTGNQPQHF. The CDR3 DNA reads TGTGCCAGCAGGGGAGGGACAGGGTCGTCGACCGGCAATCAGCCCCAGCATTTT.

CDR3 coding DNA: TGTGCCAGCAGGCGGACTAGCGGGAGCCGAGATACGCAGTATTTT. It specifies CASRRTSGSRDTQYF. The gene calls are TRBV2 and TRBJ2-3, with 13 bases that match TRBD2. Unmatched junction bases numbered 5, after V lost 6 bases and J lost 5 bases. The CDR3 contains 15 residues. Germline CDR1 reads SNHLY; CDR2 reads FYNNEI.

CDR3 DNA sequence: TGTGCCACCAAGACAGGAGGCAATCAGCCCCAGCATTTT. Protein: CATKTGGNQPQHF. The gene calls are TRBV28 and TRBJ1-5; the D gene is possibly TRBD1 (6 bases). Germline V gives CDR1 MDHEN, CDR2 SYDVKM. V was cut by 10 bases and J by 2 bases, with 12 bases left in between. CDR3 length: 13 amino acids.

The chain uses TRBV6-5 and TRBJ1-2; 7 nucleotides line up with TRBD1. Germline V gene data show CDR1 as MNHEY and CDR2 as SVGAGI. This CDR3 comprises 15 residues. Germline trimming cut 6 bases from V and 3 bases from J; bases unmatched to any gene: 10. The CDR3 sequence: CASRSPGQTYYGYTF. CDR3 DNA sequence: TGTGCCAGCAGATCTCCGGGACAGACGTACTATGGCTACACCTTC.

The V gene is TRBV2, the J gene TRBJ2-2; 7 bases match TRBD1. Germline CDR1 is SNHLY and CDR2 is FYNNEI. The CDR3 is made up of 15 amino acids. Trimming took 2 bases from V and 6 from J; bases not matched to a gene: 6. The DNA of the CDR3 is TGTGCCAGCAGTGAACAAACAGGGGTTGCCGGGGAGCTGTTTTTT. Protein product: CASSEQTGVAGELFF.

The chain links TRBV9 to TRBJ2-2; 7 positions match TRBD1. Germline V gene lookup returns CDR1 SGDLS and CDR2 YYNGEE. The CDR3 runs to 17 residues. With 4 bases clipped from V and 3 bases from J, the junction kept 12 bases outside the gene matches. In DNA, the CDR3 is TGTGCCAGCAGCCCTCGGCTACGAGGGGGCCACACCGGGGAGCTGTTTTTT. Translating it yields CASSPRLRGGHTGELFF.

The chain is built from TRBV5-6 and TRBJ2-7; 12 bases map to TRBD2. The CDR3 has 17 amino acids. J was trimmed by 3 bases and V by 4 bases; bases with no gene match: 11. Germline assignment: CDR1 SGHDT and CDR2 YYEEEE. In nucleotides, the CDR3 is TGTGCCAGCAGCGGGGGACTAGCGGGCGATCTCCGCTACGAGCAGTACTTC. It specifies CASSGGLAGDLRYEQYF.

This clone was seen once. The V and J genes are TRBV28 and TRBJ1-4, with TRBD1 as a possible D gene (5 bases). This CDR3 comprises 14 residues. The V gene lost 3 bases and the J gene lost 6 bases, with 11 bases spanning the gap. Germline V CDR1 and CDR2: MDHEN, SYDVKM. The CDR3 DNA follows: TGTGCCAGCAGTTTGGCGGGACTCGATGAAAAACTGTTTTTT. Residues: CASSLAGLDEKLFF.

The chain is built from TRBV4-1 and TRBJ1-2; a possible D gene is TRBD1 (5 bases). Per the germline V gene, CDR1 is MGHRA and CDR2 is YSYEKL. Deletions cut 1 base from V and 7 bases from J, with 13 bases between. This CDR3 region has 14 residues. The CDR3 sequence is CASSQGVGEGGYTF. The DNA of the CDR3 is TGCGCCAGCAGCCAAGGAGTAGGGGAGGGTGGCTACACCTTC.

The chain links TRBV27 to TRBJ2-3, with 7 bases fitting TRBD1. The V and J ends lost 3 bases and 1 base, in that order; junction bases with no gene match: 4. Germline CDR1 and CDR2: MNHEY and SMNVEV (reference sequence). The CDR3 contains 15 residues. CDR3 nucleotide sequence: TGTGCCAGCAGTTTCCCCGACAGGGGCACAGATACGCAGTATTTT. Residues: CASSFPDRGTDTQYF.

The V gene is TRBV2, the J gene TRBJ2-4; 7 bases map to TRBD1. V lost 6 bases to trimming and J lost 9 bases; unmatched junction nucleotides: 11. Germline V CDR1 and CDR2: SNHLY, FYNNEI. CDR3 size: 14 residues. The CDR3 DNA sequence: TGTGCCAGCAGGCTGGACAGGTCATGGAGCATTCAGTACTTC. Its protein is CASRLDRSWSIQYF.

The chain recombines TRBV11-2 with TRBJ2-2; D remains ambiguous. The CDR3 totals 13 residues. CDR1 and CDR2 from the germline V gene are SGHAT and FQNNGV. The V gene lost 4 bases and the J gene lost 4 bases, with 7 bases spanning the gap. DNA of the CDR3: TGTGCCAGCAGCTCTAGTCCCACCGGGGAGCTGTTTTTT. Amino acid sequence: CASSSSPTGELFF.

The V and J genes are TRBV7-3 and TRBJ2-3, with D possibly matching TRBD2 (7 bases). Germline V gene data show CDR1 as SGHTA and CDR2 as FQGTGA. The CDR3 has 16 residues. With 5 bases removed from V and 6 bases from J, the gap between germline ends came to 21 bases. The CDR3 loop reads CASSLRPSGGKDTQYF. The CDR3 nucleotides are TGTGCCAGCAGCCTCCGACCGTCGGGGGGCAAGGATACGCAGTATTTT.

The chain is built from TRBV6-1 and TRBJ1-3; D is perhaps TRBD1 (6 bases). Germline-derived CDR1 and CDR2 are MNHNS and SASEGT. The length of the CDR3 is 16 residues. Deletions cut 0 bases from V and 0 bases from J, with 9 bases between. This chain's CDR3 is CASSEAGTLSGNTIYF. The CDR3 region has the DNA TGTGCCAGCAGTGAAGCGGGGACACTCTCTGGAAACACCATATATTTT.

The gene calls are TRBV19 and TRBJ2-1; TRBD2 matches 9 bases. V gave up 2 bases and J gave up 10 bases; unmatched junction bases: 0. Germline lookup yields CDR1 LNHDA and CDR2 SQIVND (reference sequence). The CDR3 covers 12 residues. The CDR3: CASSILAGEQFF. DNA for the CDR3: TGTGCCAGTAGTATACTAGCGGGGGAGCAGTTCTTC. The whole variable domain, filled in from reference TRBV19 and TRBJ2-1, reads DGGITQSPKYLFRKEGQNVTLSCEQNLNHDAMYWYRQDPGQGLRLIYYSQIVNDFQKGDIAEGYSVSREKKESFPLTVTSAQKNPTAFYLCASSILAGEQFFGPGTRLTVL.

The chain carries TRBV5-6 and TRBJ2-2; a weak D match, TRBD2 (6 bases). The CDR3 runs to 16 residues. Looked up from germline, CDR1 is SGHDT and CDR2 is YYEEEE. V was trimmed by 3 bases and J by 0 bases, leaving 12 bases between them. CDR3 in DNA: TGTGCCAGCAGCTCGATAGCGGAGACGAACACCGGGGAGCTGTTTTTT. Amino acids: CASSSIAETNTGELFF.

The chain is built from TRBV3-1 (or the pseudogene TRBV3-2) and TRBJ1-4; D remains unclear. This CDR3 spans 16 amino acids. The V gene's germline CDR1 is LGHDT and CDR2 YNNKEL (reference sequence). Trimming stripped 4 bases from V and 7 bases from J, with 19 bases between. CDR3 DNA: TGTGCCAGCAGCCCGAACTTGGGAGGGTCAGGTGAAAAACTGTTTTTT. Translated, it gives CASSPNLGGSGEKLFF.

V usage is TRBV6-2 or TRBV6-3 and J usage is TRBJ1-5; 7 positions agree with TRBD1. The V gene's germline CDR1 is MNHEY and CDR2 SVGEGT. This CDR3 is built from 13 residues. The ends lost 5 bases at V and 5 bases at J; junction bases unmatched: 3. CDR3 nucleotides: TGTGCCAGCAGTCGTACAGGGGATCAGCCCCAGCATTTT. The encoded protein is CASSRTGDQPQHF.